The 6 T cell receptor beta chains given below trace back to one sample, sequenced in a study of T cell changes during pregnancy in multiple sclerosis. Sequencing was performed with immunoSEQ multiplex PCR; in TCRdb, only in-frame clones are kept and a portion is missing. The data hold some 80,000 clones, with about 93% observed a single time. Source: CD4+ T cells from peripheral blood mononuclear cells, taken after pregnancy. These receptors originate from a female donor with multiple sclerosis, enrolled in a pregnancy study.

The V gene is TRBV7-9, the J gene TRBJ1-2, with a tentative D call TRBD1 (5 bases). V was clipped by 5 bases and J by 8 bases, with 12 bases between them. Germline V gene lookup returns CDR1 SEHNR and CDR2 FQNEAQ (reference sequence). This CDR3 spans 12 amino acids. CDR3 sequence: CASSTWDSGYTF. The CDR3 DNA sequence: TGTGCCAGCAGCACCTGGGACTCCGGCTACACCTTC.

On this clone itself: The sample has other DNA sequences that encode this CDR3 too. CDR3 amino acids: CASSPDRGRLEAFF. The CDR3, as DNA: TGTGCCAGCAGCCCGGACAGGGGGCGGCTTGAAGCTTTCTTT. The chain joins TRBV2 to TRBJ1-1; 11 bases line up with TRBD1. Germline V gene lookup returns CDR1 SNHLY and CDR2 FYNNEI. This CDR3 region has 14 residues. The junction had 7 bases not matched to a gene; V was cut back by 6 bases and J by 7 bases.

The chain carries TRBV5-1 and TRBJ2-3, with 16 bases matching TRBD2. The V and J ends lost 6 bases and 0 bases, in that order; junction bases with no gene match: 10. Germline V gene sequence: CDR1 SGHRS, CDR2 YFSETQ. This CDR3 region has 19 residues. The DNA of the CDR3 is TGCGCCAGCACCTCGGGACTAGCGGGAGGGCCAGTAAGCACAGATACGCAGTATTTT. As protein: CASTSGLAGGPVSTDTQYF.

The gene calls are TRBV5-1 and TRBJ2-1; tentatively, D is TRBD2 (6 bases). Per germline, CDR1 SGHRS and CDR2 YFSETQ. The length of the CDR3 is 15 residues. Trimming took off 4 bases at V and 4 bases at J, with 15 bases between the two ends. The CDR3 bases are TGCGCCAGCAGCCTAGGACTAATGCAGTACAATGAGCAGTTCTTC. Translating gives CASSLGLMQYNEQFF. Full variable domain (rest looked up from reference TRBV5-1 and TRBJ2-1): KAGVTQTPRYLIKTRGQQVTLSCSPISGHRSVSWYQQTPGQGLQFLFEYFSETQRNKGNFPGRFSGRQFSNSRSEMNVSTLELGDSALYLCASSLGLMQYNEQFFGPGTRLTVL.

The chain links TRBV19 to TRBJ2-7; 9 bases agree with TRBD1. V lost 7 bases, J lost 4 bases, and 14 bases stayed unmatched. Germline V CDR1 and CDR2: LNHDA, SQIVND (reference sequence). The CDR3 runs to 16 residues. CDR3 protein: CASTYNAGTGLYEQYF. CDR3 DNA sequence: TGTGCCAGTACCTACAACGCCGGGACAGGGTTGTACGAGCAGTACTTC. The full variable domain, rest sourced from reference TRBV19 and TRBJ2-7, is DGGITQSPKYLFRKEGQNVTLSCEQNLNHDAMYWYRQDPGQGLRLIYYSQIVNDFQKGDIAEGYSVSREKKESFPLTVTSAQKNPTAFYLCASTYNAGTGLYEQYFGPGTRLTVT.

The rearrangement uses TRBV6-1 and TRBJ1-5; TRBD1 matches at 7 bases. The CDR3 spans 15 residues. The V gene's germline CDR1 is MNHNS and CDR2 SASEGT. V shed 6 bases, J shed 2 bases, and the junction held 7 bases outside the gene matches. CDR3 protein: CASSYRGVGNQPQHF. The CDR3 bases are TGTGCCAGCAGCTACAGGGGTGTAGGCAATCAGCCCCAGCATTTT.